This T cell receptor beta chain derives from a study of Ad26.COV2.S vaccination and SARS-CoV-2 variants. Looking at the study overall: Intramuscular Ad26.COV2.S doses were given once or twice, 56 days apart.

Treatment of the sample: approximately 18 received Ad26.COV2.S at low or high dose, single or two shots; 5 received placebo; per-sample allocation not given. Samples analyzed were those drawn on day 63 after the first vaccine or placebo injection. Generated by immunoSEQ multiplex PCR, the TCRdb table keeps only in-frame clones and is missing some. The table includes about 460,000 clones, 80% to 90% detected once. Study-wide results and caveats: Among vaccine recipients, spike-specific TCR breadth exceeded that of placebo recipients.

Of note for this clone: As yet, its antigen is unknown.

Germline V gene lookup returns CDR1 SGHKS and CDR2 YYEKEE (reference sequence). Trimming removed 1 base from V and 1 base from J; junction bases left unmatched: 4. There are 15 residues in the CDR3. The V and J genes are TRBV5-5 and TRBJ2-5; 7 nucleotides align to TRBD1. This sequence originates from a person aged 18-60 years who received the Ad26.COV2.S COVID-19 vaccine or a placebo. Sequenced material: peripheral blood, taken in a trial of Ad26.COV2.S vaccine versus placebo. In nucleotides, the CDR3 is TGTGCCAGCAGCTTGAGGACAGGCCCCCAAGAGACCCAGTACTTC. It translates to CASSLRTGPQETQYF.